This section outlines one T cell receptor (beta chain) sequence together with its context. The antigen remains undetermined. In the PCR, 60 Vbeta and 13 Jbeta primers were used. TCRdb's table, derived via immunoSEQ multiplex PCR, lists solely in-frame clones and lacks some. The table shows some 62,000 clones, with more than 75% occurring only once. These data originate in a study of cytomegalovirus exposure and HLA in healthy donors. Study-wide results and caveats: Presence/absence comparisons presumed near-even sequencing depth among donors. The authors confirmed in vitro that a few CMV-associated chains were specific for CMV antigens.

Trimming took off 4 bases at V and 4 bases at J, with 10 bases between the two ends. The CDR3 sequence is 13 residues long. The germline gives CDR1 SNHLY, CDR2 FYNNEI. The chain combines TRBV2 with TRBJ1-2; tentatively, D is TRBD1 (6 bases). Sequencing was performed on PBMCs. This clonotype was sampled from a man aged 18 to 30 in good health and CMV-seronegative. This CDR3 is CASSGQATYGYTF. For the CDR3, the DNA is TGTGCCAGCAGTGGACAGGCGACCTATGGCTACACCTTC.